This record covers a single T cell receptor (beta chain). Its target is unknown. CD8+ and CD4+ T cells from blood underwent TCR beta sequencing. The multiple sclerosis controls consisted of treatment-naive patients with relapsing-remitting disease, either stable or active. FACS enriched CD8+ TEMRA cells, while bulk CD8+ and CD4+ were negatively isolated. The RNA, about 0.5 to 1 ug, was put through reverse transcription using random hexamers. One entry per CDR3 protein results from TCRdb running MiXCR on the immunoSEQ multiplex PCR reads. The table shows 78,000 or so distinct CDR3 sequences, with about 95% occurring only once. The sample comes from a study of CD8 T cells in Susac syndrome. Study-wide points: Only a relatively small number of individuals were included in the TCR sequencing and HLA analysis.

Germline CDR1 reads MNHEY; CDR2 reads SMNVEV (reference sequence). The CDR3 covers 13 residues. The V end lost 2 bases, the J end lost 7 bases, and 8 bases lay between the germline ends. The chain carries TRBV27 and TRBJ2-2; D not certain. The receptor was isolated from a human donor with multiple sclerosis. Material for sequencing was CD8+ T cells from PBMCs. For the CDR3, the DNA is TGTGCCAGCAGTTTAGTACAGAACGGGGAGCTGTTTTTT. Translating gives CASSLVQNGELFF.